The 10 T cell receptor beta chains below come from one sample, sequenced in a study of Graves' ophthalmopathy and Graves' hyperthyroidism. TCR beta CDR3 regions were amplified from RNA transcripts. HTBI-primed first-round RT-PCR preceded second-round multiplex PCR. Via MiXCR, TCRdb re-called the multiplex PCR reads, giving one row per CDR3 protein. This table has fewer than 650,000 distinct CDR3 sequences, 22% appearing once. Sequenced sample: peripheral blood. Receptors were obtained from a woman under 30 with stable Graves' hyperthyroidism. Some clones in this sample may be carry-over from other donors' samples.

This clonotype was observed many times. The rearrangement links TRBV12-3 or TRBV12-4 to TRBJ2-5; D may be TRBD1 (6 bases). The CDR3 has 14 amino acids. The V end was cut by 6 bases, the J end by 1 base, with 12 bases between. For the CDR3, the DNA is TGTGCCAGCAGCGAAGGGGACATCCAAGAGACCCAGTACTTC. As protein: CASSEGDIQETQYF.

This clonotype was found many times. This chain joins TRBV20-1 and TRBJ1-2; weak D call: TRBD1 (5 bases). The CDR3 runs to 14 residues. With 3 bases removed from V and 1 base from J, the gap between germline ends came to 12 bases. Looked up from germline, CDR1 is DFQATT and CDR2 is SNEGSKA (reference sequence). For the CDR3, the DNA is TGCAGTGCTAGGTTCATGACAGTTAACTATGGCTACACCTTC. This codes for CSARFMTVNYGYTF.

This clonotype has more than one count but fewer than ten. The rearrangement links TRBV5-1 to TRBJ2-5; 8 bases line up with TRBD1. Germline V gene lookup returns CDR1 SGHRS and CDR2 YFSETQ. V was pared by 3 bases and J by 0 bases, with 10 bases of the junction left unmatched. The CDR3 consists of 17 residues. The CDR3 loop reads CASSYLLGQDDQETQYF. The CDR3 DNA is TGCGCCAGCAGCTATTTATTGGGACAGGACGACCAAGAGACCCAGTACTTC. The full variable domain, rest sourced from reference TRBV5-1 and TRBJ2-5, is KAGVTQTPRYLIKTRGQQVTLSCSPISGHRSVSWYQQTPGQGLQFLFEYFSETQRNKGNFPGRFSGRQFSNSRSEMNVSTLELGDSALYLCASSYLLGQDDQETQYFGPGTRLLVL.

This clonotype was recorded many times. The V gene is TRBV12-3 or TRBV12-4, the J gene TRBJ2-5; D might be TRBD2 (7 bases). Trimming left V 2 bases short and J 1 base short, with 17 bases between. The CDR3 length is 17 residues. The CDR3 is CASSLRGGGVTQETQYF. The CDR3, as DNA: TGTGCCAGCAGTTTAAGGGGGGGAGGAGTTACCCAAGAGACCCAGTACTTC.

There are many counts of this clonotype. This rearrangement joins TRBV11-2 to TRBJ1-2; D is undetermined. The length of the CDR3 is 14 residues. CDR1 and CDR2 from the germline V gene are SGHAT and FQNNGV. V lost 1 base, J lost 4 bases, and 10 bases lay in between. CDR3 bases: TGTGCCAGCAGCTTAGTCGCATCTCCCTATGGCTACACCTTC. Translating it yields CASSLVASPYGYTF.

This chain links TRBV11-2 with TRBJ2-7; D is uncertain. Looked up from germline, CDR1 is SGHAT and CDR2 is FQNNGV. This CDR3 has 14 residues. V lost 1 base and J 2 bases, leaving 9 bases between the germline ends. The CDR3 DNA sequence: TGTGCCAGCAGCTTAGGGGCAGAGACCTACGAGCAGTACTTC. It codes for CASSLGAETYEQYF.

Many counts were recorded for this clonotype. The chain uses TRBV20-1 and TRBJ1-1; tentative D call: TRBD1 (6 bases). Trimming left V 2 bases short and J 1 base short, with 11 bases between. Germline values: CDR1 DFQATT, CDR2 SNEGSKA (reference sequence). The CDR3 runs to 14 residues. The CDR3: CSARQGQSNTEAFF. The DNA of the CDR3 is TGCAGTGCTAGACAAGGACAGTCGAACACTGAAGCTTTCTTT.

Ten or more counts support this clonotype. V is TRBV12-3 or TRBV12-4 and J is TRBJ2-5, with D unresolved. The CDR3 extends over 16 amino acids. Deletions cut 5 bases from V and 2 bases from J, with 18 bases between. This CDR3 is CASSPLLSSRQETQYF. DNA of the CDR3: TGTGCCAGCAGTCCCCTGCTAAGCAGCCGACAAGAGACCCAGTACTTC.

This clonotype was seen ten or more times. The chain couples TRBV19 to TRBJ1-5, with D hard to call. CDR3 size: 14 residues. The V gene lost 7 bases and the J gene lost 7 bases, with 17 bases spanning the gap. Germline V gene sequence: CDR1 LNHDA, CDR2 SQIVND (reference sequence). The CDR3 protein is CASTPPPPGQPQHF. The CDR3 coding sequence is TGTGCCAGTACCCCCCCACCGCCTGGGCAGCCCCAGCATTTT.

This clonotype was observed at least ten times. The chain employs TRBV28 and TRBJ2-7, with 7 bases identical to TRBD1. Germline CDR1 reads MDHEN; CDR2 reads SYDVKM. V was clipped by 1 base and J by 4 bases; unmatched bases: 7. The CDR3 runs 15 residues. As DNA, the CDR3 is TGTGCCAGCAGTTTATCGCCAGGGGGAGAATACGAGCAGTACTTC. Translated, it gives CASSLSPGGEYEQYF.